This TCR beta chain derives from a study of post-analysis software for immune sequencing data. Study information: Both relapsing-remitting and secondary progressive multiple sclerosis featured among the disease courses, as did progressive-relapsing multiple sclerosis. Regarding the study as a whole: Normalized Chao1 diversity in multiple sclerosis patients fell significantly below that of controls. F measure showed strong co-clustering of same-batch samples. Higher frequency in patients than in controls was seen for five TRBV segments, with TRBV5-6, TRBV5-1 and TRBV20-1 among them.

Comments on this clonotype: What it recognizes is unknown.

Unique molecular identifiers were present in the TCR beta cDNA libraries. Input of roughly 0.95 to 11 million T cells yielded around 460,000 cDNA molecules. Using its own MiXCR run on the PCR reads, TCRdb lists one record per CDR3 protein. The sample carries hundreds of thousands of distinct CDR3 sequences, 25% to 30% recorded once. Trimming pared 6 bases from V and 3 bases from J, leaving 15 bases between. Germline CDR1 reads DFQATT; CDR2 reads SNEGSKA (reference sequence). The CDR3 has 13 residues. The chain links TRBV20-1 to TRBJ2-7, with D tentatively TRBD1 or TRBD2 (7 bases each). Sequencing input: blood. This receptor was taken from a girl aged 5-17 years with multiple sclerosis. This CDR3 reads CSAETGRDYEQYF. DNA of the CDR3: TGCAGTGCCGAGACAGGGAGGGACTACGAGCAGTACTTC.